This TCR beta chain originates from a study of blood T cell repertoires in COVID-19. Profiling relied on immunoSEQ multiplex PCR, and the TCRdb table lists in-frame clones only, not all of them. The sample carries approximately 300,000 clones, about 93% recorded once. The specimen was peripheral blood. This receptor was obtained from a woman in her 30s with COVID-19, enrolled during active disease.

In DNA form, the CDR3 reads TGTGCCACCGGAGACCGCGTGAACACTGAAGCTTTCTTT. Its translation is CATGDRVNTEAFF. V and J are TRBV13 and TRBJ1-1, with D unresolved. Trimming removed 10 bases from V and 0 bases from J, with 12 bases in between. CDR1 and CDR2 from the germline V gene are PRHDT and FYEKMQ (reference sequence). CDR3 length: 13 residues.